This T cell receptor (beta chain) was identified during a study of blood T cells in healthy people across ages (dated by TCRdb to the mid-2010s). Context from the whole study: In model experiments, template switching captured roughly one uniquely barcoded TCR beta cDNA molecule for every two T cells. The study measured age-related changes in TCR beta repertoire diversity using deep sequencing normalized with unique cDNA molecular identifiers. Four age groups were formed from the donors: young (average approximately 15 years), middle-aged (around 41), aged (approximately 60) and long-lived (around 80). To avoid experimental bias, donors of different ages were spread randomly across the sequencing lanes. The study analyzed two additional independent replicas of 1 million unique cDNA reads from the same blood draw for two donors, one aged 18 to 30 and one aged 80 or older.

Results the study describes overall, beyond this receptor: Compared with the aged group, the long-lived group had more naive CD4+ T cells, fewer expanded clones and increased TCR diversity, a pattern suggesting age selection. Observed TCR beta diversity correlated strongly with the percentage of naive T cells measured by flow cytometry. Estimates of total diversity based on one million sequenced T cells were considered lower bounds and underestimates. Bulk unsorted PBMC profiling prevented conclusive comparison of naive and antigen-experienced compartments. Donor CMV infection status was unknown, potentially confounding age-related changes in expanded clonotypes. Observed TCR beta diversity per million T cells fell roughly linearly with age, and a significant reduction was already apparent by age around 40.

The approximately 41 donors, aged 6 to 90 years, were systemically healthy Caucasian individuals from Russia. Around 10 milliliters of peripheral blood were collected from each donor into EDTA-treated Vacutainer tubes. Ficoll-Paque density-gradient centrifugation was used to isolate PBMCs, with at least 6 million obtained per sample. Trizol reagent was used to extract total RNA from the PBMCs, yielding at least 6 micrograms per sample. The percentages of naive CD45RAhigh/CD27high T cells were determined by flow cytometry on a PBMC aliquot from every donor. Library construction relied on 5' RACE. The sequencer listed for this sample is Illumina HiSeq 2500. A second roughly 6 to 12 cycle PCR used a sample-barcoded 5' primer and a J-beta primer mix. A unique molecular identifier was introduced onto each TCR beta cDNA molecule by a template-switch 5' adaptor carrying 12 random nucleotides. Each sample yielded at least 3 million CDR3-containing paired-end reads. First-strand cDNA synthesis was performed from all RNA using the Mint cDNA synthesis kit, with priming by a TRBC-specific oligonucleotide. All cDNA was treated with uracil-DNA glycosylase and then went through a first 18-cycle PCR with the universal primers M1SS and BC2_uni_R. As for the original processing: For normalization, 1 million high-quality reads were randomly selected from each sample, with every read carrying a distinct molecular identifier. Reads sharing molecular identifiers were discarded rather than binned into consensus sequences. MiTCR, with a Q25 quality threshold and the strictest error-elimination algorithm, was used for CDR3 identification, clonotype clustering and error correction. A nonparametric unseen species model with Euler transformation was used to estimate a lower bound on total TCR beta diversity. The public reads were reanalyzed by TCRdb: fastp trimming at Q25, MiXCR alignment, in-frame beta chains only. One record per CDR3 amino acid sequence lists the most common genes and DNA. In this record, the V and J calls reflect TCRdb's handling and not the investigators' own analysis. The sample has about 1.6 million distinct CDR3 sequences on record, approximately 32% of them singletons. The ten biggest clones cover around 11% of the sample.

This clonotype was counted a few times. The clone's antigen remains unknown. The input lacks base qualities; no much larger clone sits a single base away. Sequencing was carried out using blood. The sequence came from a woman aged 25 to 39 in good health.

The CDR3 corresponds to CASLLRNEQFF. The sequenced DNA: TGTGCCAGCCTCTTGCGGAATGAGCAGTTCTTC. The chain couples TRBV28 to TRBJ2-1; the D gene is unclear. The germline ends are 9 bases apart after V is trimmed by 8 bases and J by 7 bases. The CDR3 starts with the cysteine, ends with the phenylalanine, and has 11 residues. The retained sequence is limited to the CDR3, 33 bases, with the frame set at the first base. From the germline V gene, CDR1 is MDHEN and CDR2 is SYDVKM.